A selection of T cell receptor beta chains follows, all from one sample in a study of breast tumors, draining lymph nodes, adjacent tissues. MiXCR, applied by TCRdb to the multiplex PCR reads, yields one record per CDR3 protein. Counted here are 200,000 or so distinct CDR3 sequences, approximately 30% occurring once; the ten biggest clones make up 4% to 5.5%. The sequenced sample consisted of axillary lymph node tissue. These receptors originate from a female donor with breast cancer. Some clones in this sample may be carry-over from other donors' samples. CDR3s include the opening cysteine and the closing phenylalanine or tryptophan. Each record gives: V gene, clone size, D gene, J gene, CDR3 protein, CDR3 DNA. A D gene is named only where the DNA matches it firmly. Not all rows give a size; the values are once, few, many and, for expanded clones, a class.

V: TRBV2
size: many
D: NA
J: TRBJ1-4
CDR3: CATTTWDRARPQELFF
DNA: TGTGCCACTACAACATGGGATCGGGCCCGACCTCAAGAACTGTTTTTT

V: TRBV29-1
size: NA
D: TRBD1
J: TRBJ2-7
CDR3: CSVEWLGQGLDEQYF
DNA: TGCAGCGTTGAATGGCTGGGACAGGGGCTCGACGAGCAGTACTTC

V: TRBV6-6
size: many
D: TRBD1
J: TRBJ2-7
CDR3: CASSYSSNRGHLFSYEQYF
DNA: TGTGCCAGCAGTTACTCCTCGAACAGGGGCCACCTATTCTCCTACGAGCAGTACTTC

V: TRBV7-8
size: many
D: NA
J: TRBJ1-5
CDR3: CASSPRGGVHHQPQHF
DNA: TGTGCCAGCAGCCCACGGGGAGGGGTCCACCATCAGCCCCAGCATTTT

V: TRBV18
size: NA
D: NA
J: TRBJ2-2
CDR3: CASSPPFRGRNTGELFF
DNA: TGTGCCAGCTCACCACCGTTTCGAGGAAGGAACACCGGGGAGCTGTTTTTT

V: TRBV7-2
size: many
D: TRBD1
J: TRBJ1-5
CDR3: CASSPGQGAGSNQPQHF
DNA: TGTGCCAGCAGCCCGGGACAGGGGGCGGGTAGCAATCAGCCCCAGCATTTT

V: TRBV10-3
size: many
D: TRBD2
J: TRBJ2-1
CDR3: CAISELVAGAQIYNEQFF
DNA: TGTGCCATCAGTGAGTTGGTAGCGGGGGCGCAAATTTACAATGAGCAGTTCTTC

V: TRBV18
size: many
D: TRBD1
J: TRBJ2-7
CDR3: CASSPSRDREKQYF
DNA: TGTGCCAGCTCACCCTCCCGGGACAGGGAGAAGCAGTACTTC

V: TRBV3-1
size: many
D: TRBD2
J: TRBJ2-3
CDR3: CASSQLERGGGSDTQYF
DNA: TGTGCCAGCAGCCAACTCGAGCGGGGGGGCGGCTCAGATACGCAGTATTTT

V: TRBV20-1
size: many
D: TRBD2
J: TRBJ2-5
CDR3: CSAPGTSGETQYF
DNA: TGCAGTGCTCCCGGGACTAGCGGAGAGACCCAGTACTTC

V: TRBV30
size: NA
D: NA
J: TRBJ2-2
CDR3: CAWSVSGARTGELFF
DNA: TGTGCCTGGAGTGTGTCGGGGGCGCGAACCGGGGAGCTGTTTTTT

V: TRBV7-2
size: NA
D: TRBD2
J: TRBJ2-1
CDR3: CASSSLGLAGAEQFF
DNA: TGTGCCAGCAGCTCCCTAGGACTAGCGGGAGCTGAGCAGTTCTTC

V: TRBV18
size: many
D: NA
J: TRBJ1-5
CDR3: CASSPRSAPGQPQHF
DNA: TGTGCCAGCTCACCAAGGTCGGCCCCGGGTCAGCCCCAGCATTTT

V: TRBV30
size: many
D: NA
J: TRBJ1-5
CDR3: CAWSVGRNQPQHF
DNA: TGTGCCTGGAGTGTAGGGAGAAATCAGCCCCAGCATTTT

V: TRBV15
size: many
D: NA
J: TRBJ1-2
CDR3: CATSRDLSRGDYGYTF
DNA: TGTGCCACCAGCAGAGATCTTTCCAGGGGAGACTATGGCTACACCTTC

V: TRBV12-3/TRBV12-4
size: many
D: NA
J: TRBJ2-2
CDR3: CASIRGAGPNGELFF
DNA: TGTGCCAGCATCCGTGGGGCGGGACCCAACGGGGAGCTGTTTTTT

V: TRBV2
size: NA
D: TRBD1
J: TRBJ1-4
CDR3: CASSSWTGNEKLFF
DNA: TGTGCCAGCAGTTCTTGGACAGGGAATGAAAAACTGTTTTTT

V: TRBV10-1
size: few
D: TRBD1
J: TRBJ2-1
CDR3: CASSRDRVEQFF
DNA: TGCGCCAGCAGCCGAGACAGGGTGGAGCAGTTCTTC

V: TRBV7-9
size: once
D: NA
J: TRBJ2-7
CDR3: CASSLPGTPYEQYF
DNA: TGTGCCAGCAGCTTACCCGGGACCCCCTACGAGCAGTACTTC

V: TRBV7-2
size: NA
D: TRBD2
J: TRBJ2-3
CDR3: CASSGLAGTTDTQYF
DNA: TGTGCCAGCAGCGGACTAGCGGGAACCACAGATACGCAGTATTTT

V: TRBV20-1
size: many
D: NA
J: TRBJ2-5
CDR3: CSARDPGGVGETQYF
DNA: TGCAGTGCTAGAGATCCGGGCGGGGTGGGAGAGACCCAGTACTTC

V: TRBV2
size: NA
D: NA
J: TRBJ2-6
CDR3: CAQHGGGANVLTF
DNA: TGTGCCCAACACGGAGGGGGGGCCAACGTCCTGACTTTC

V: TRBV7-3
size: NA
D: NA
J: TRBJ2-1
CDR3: CASSLMQGNEQFF
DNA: TGTGCCAGCAGCTTAATGCAGGGCAATGAGCAGTTCTTC

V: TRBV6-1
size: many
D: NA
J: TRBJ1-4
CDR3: CASSNLGSNEKLFF
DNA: TGTGCCAGCAGTAACCTGGGATCTAATGAAAAACTGTTTTTT

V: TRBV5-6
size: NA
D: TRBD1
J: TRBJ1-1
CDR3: CASSLRDRGPGTEAFF
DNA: TGTGCCAGCAGCTTGAGGGACAGGGGGCCTGGGACTGAAGCTTTCTTT

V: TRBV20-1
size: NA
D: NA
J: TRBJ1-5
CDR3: CSARGGNQPPHF
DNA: TGCAGTGCTAGAGGCGGAAATCAGCCCCCGCATTTT

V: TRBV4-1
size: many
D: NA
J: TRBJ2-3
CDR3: CASSQGGGLTDTQYF
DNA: TGCGCCAGCAGCCAGGGGGGGGGCCTGACAGATACGCAGTATTTT

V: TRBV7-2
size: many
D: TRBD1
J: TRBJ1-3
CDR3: CASSTDRGIPGNTIYF
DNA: TGTGCCAGCAGCACCGACAGGGGGATCCCTGGAAACACCATATATTTT